This TCR beta chain was captured in a study of CD8 T cells in Susac syndrome. With random hexamers, roughly 0.45 to 1 ug RNA was reverse transcribed. One entry per CDR3 protein, called by TCRdb with MiXCR from the immunoSEQ multiplex PCR reads. This table has around 85,000 distinct CDR3 sequences, roughly 94% appearing once. Germline values: CDR1 DFQATT, CDR2 SNEGSKA (reference sequence). There are 13 residues in the CDR3. V dropped 6 bases and J dropped 5 bases, with 17 bases sitting between them. Source material: CD8+ T cells from PBMCs. The receptor's source is a human donor with Susac syndrome. V is TRBV20-1 and J is TRBJ2-7; TRBD2 might be the D (7 bases). The CDR3 nucleotides are TGCAGTGCCCCCGGGGGGCGAGTGGACGAGCAGTACTTC. Amino acid sequence: CSAPGGRVDEQYF.